This TCR beta chain was found in a study of blood T cells in healthy people across ages. Broader study findings: A roughly linear fall in TCR beta diversity per million T cells was seen with increasing age.

RNA extraction gave at least 5.5 micrograms of total RNA per sample. There are a few counts of this clonotype. The antigen remains unidentified. Then a second PCR, running roughly 7 to 11 cycles, was carried out with a sample-barcoded 5' primer and a J-beta primer mix. Each CDR3 protein gets one entry after TCRdb re-called the 5' RACE reads with MiXCR. The sample records 800,000 to 950,000 distinct CDR3 sequences, 48% being singletons. Germline-derived CDR1 and CDR2 are DFQATT and SNEGSKA (reference sequence). After removal of 4 bases from V and 5 bases from J, the junction contained 13 bases not matched to a gene. This CDR3 region has 15 residues.

Input material: blood. The chain couples TRBV20-1 to TRBJ2-7, with 8 bases aligning to TRBD1. The receptor was derived from a young man in good health. Here the CDR3 reads CSATRQGRWDNEQYF. The CDR3 nucleotides are TGCAGTGCTACCCGACAGGGGAGATGGGACAACGAGCAGTACTTC.